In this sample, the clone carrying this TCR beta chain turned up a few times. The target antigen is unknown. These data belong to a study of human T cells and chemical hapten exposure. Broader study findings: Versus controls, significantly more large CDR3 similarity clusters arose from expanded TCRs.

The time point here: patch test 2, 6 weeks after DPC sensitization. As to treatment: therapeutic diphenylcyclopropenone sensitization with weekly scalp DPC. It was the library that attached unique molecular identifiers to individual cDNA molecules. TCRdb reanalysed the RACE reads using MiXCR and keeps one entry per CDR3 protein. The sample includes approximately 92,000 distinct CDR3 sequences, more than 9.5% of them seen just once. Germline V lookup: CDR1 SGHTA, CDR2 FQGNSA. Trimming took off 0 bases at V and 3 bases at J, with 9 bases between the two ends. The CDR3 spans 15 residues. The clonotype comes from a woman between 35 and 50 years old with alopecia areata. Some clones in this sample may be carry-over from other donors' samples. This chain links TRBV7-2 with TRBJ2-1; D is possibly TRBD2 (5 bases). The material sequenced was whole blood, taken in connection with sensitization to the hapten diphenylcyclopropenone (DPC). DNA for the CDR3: TGTGCCAGCAGCTTAGCTTCCGGGATCTACAATGAGCAGTTCTTC. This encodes CASSLASGIYNEQFF.